The 30 T cell receptor beta chains below come from one sample, sequenced in a study of blood T cell repertoires in COVID-19. Clones were sequenced by immunoSEQ multiplex PCR, and TCRdb holds only the in-frame ones, with some missing. Here the sample spans under 65,000 clones, 75% to 95% being singletons. The sequenced sample was peripheral blood. Receptors originate from a human donor in a cohort sampled during active COVID-19.

The count of this clone is one. The V gene is TRBV9, the J gene TRBJ2-1, with 8 bases that match TRBD2. J was trimmed by 6 bases and V by 0 bases; bases with no gene match: 8. CDR1 SGDLS and CDR2 YYNGEE come from the germline V gene. This CDR3 contains 16 residues. This chain's CDR3 is CASSVVSGGGRNEQFF. CDR3 sequence (DNA): TGTGCCAGCAGCGTAGTGTCCGGGGGGGGCCGCAATGAGCAGTTCTTC.

The genes are TRBV4-1 and TRBJ1-1, with D possibly matching TRBD1 (6 bases). CDR1 and CDR2 (germline): MGHRA, YSYEKL. Trimming stripped 6 bases from V and 4 bases from J, with 21 bases between. This CDR3 spans 16 amino acids. CDR3: CASRPWAGAATTEAFF. CDR3 coding DNA: TGCGCCAGCAGACCCTGGGCGGGGGCGGCGACCACTGAAGCTTTCTTT.

CDR3 sequence: CASSFGWTGGLETQYF. DNA of the CDR3: TGTGCCAGCAGTTTCGGGTGGACAGGGGGCTTAGAGACCCAGTACTTC. V and J are TRBV27 and TRBJ2-5; 11 bases match TRBD1. Germline CDR1 reads MNHEY; CDR2 reads SMNVEV (reference sequence). The CDR3 is made up of 16 amino acids. The trim removed 3 bases at V and 4 bases at J, leaving 7 bases unmatched.

In DNA, the CDR3 is TGTGCCAGCACCTCCGGGATGGCCGAAGCTTTCTTT. Translation gives CASTSGMAEAFF. The chain has TRBV28 and TRBJ1-1; D is ambiguous. Germline assignment: CDR1 MDHEN and CDR2 SYDVKM. V dropped 7 bases and J dropped 8 bases, with 14 bases sitting between them. The CDR3 length is 12 residues.

The chain combines TRBV2 with TRBJ2-2; 7 positions agree with TRBD1. The V and J ends lost 6 bases and 5 bases, in that order; junction bases with no gene match: 6. The CDR3 loop spans 14 amino acids. Germline V gene sequence: CDR1 SNHLY, CDR2 FYNNEI. Written as DNA, the CDR3 is TGTGCCAGCAGGAGTACAGGGGTAACCGGGGAGCTGTTTTTT. This sequence encodes CASRSTGVTGELFF. The whole variable domain, filled in from reference TRBV2 and TRBJ2-2, reads EPEVTQTPSHQVTQMGQEVILRCVPISNHLYFYWYRQILGQKVEFLVSFYNNEISEKSEIFDDQFSVERPDGSNFTLKIRSTKLEDSAMYFCASRSTGVTGELFFGEGSRLTVL.

The chain couples TRBV2 to TRBJ1-5; weak D call: TRBD1 (6 bases). The length of the CDR3 is 14 residues. CDR1 SNHLY and CDR2 FYNNEI come from the germline V gene. Deletions cut 4 bases from V and 2 bases from J, with 9 bases between. This chain's CDR3 is CASSGTVGNQPQHF. The CDR3 nucleotides are TGTGCCAGCAGTGGGACAGTGGGCAATCAGCCCCAGCATTTT. The variable domain in full, with the rest retrieved from reference TRBV2 and TRBJ1-5, is EPEVTQTPSHQVTQMGQEVILRCVPISNHLYFYWYRQILGQKVEFLVSFYNNEISEKSEIFDDQFSVERPDGSNFTLKIRSTKLEDSAMYFCASSGTVGNQPQHFGDGTRLSIL.

The V gene is TRBV19, the J gene TRBJ1-1; TRBD1 is a possible D gene (5 bases). Germline lookup yields CDR1 LNHDA and CDR2 SQIVND (reference sequence). The CDR3 is made up of 11 amino acids. Trimming left V 8 bases short and J 6 bases short, with 10 bases between. For the CDR3, the DNA is TGTGCCAGTCGCGGGGGACCTGAAGCTTTCTTT. As protein: CASRGGPEAFF.

V and J are TRBV5-1 and TRBJ2-2; D remains unclear. V lost 1 base and J lost 6, with 16 bases in between. From germline, CDR1 is SGHRS and CDR2 YFSETQ. This CDR3 has 16 residues. The chain's CDR3 is CASSLLSGYSAGELFF. The DNA for the CDR3 is TGCGCCAGCAGCTTGTTATCAGGATATTCGGCCGGGGAGCTGTTTTTT.

V gene TRBV12-3 or TRBV12-4 combines with J gene TRBJ2-5; D perhaps matches TRBD2 (6 bases). The CDR3 consists of 13 residues. V lost 2 bases to trimming and J lost 4 bases, with 8 bases between them. Written as DNA, the CDR3 is TGTGCCAGCAGTTTATGGGGAGGAGAGACCCAGTACTTC. This sequence encodes CASSLWGGETQYF.

V and J are TRBV6-6 and TRBJ1-1, with 8 bases matching TRBD1. The CDR3 contains 16 residues. The V and J ends lost 0 bases and 4 bases, in that order; junction bases with no gene match: 7. CDR1 MNHNY and CDR2 SVGAGI come from the germline V gene (reference sequence). The CDR3 DNA sequence: TGTGCCAGCAGTTACTCGACCAGGGGGCAGGGCACTGAAGCTTTCTTT. As protein: CASSYSTRGQGTEAFF.

V and J are TRBV13 and TRBJ1-2; 7 bases are a match to TRBD1. Germline V gives CDR1 PRHDT, CDR2 FYEKMQ (reference sequence). Unmatched junction bases numbered 1, after V lost 0 bases and J lost 0 bases. CDR3 size: 15 residues. CDR3 sequence: CASSLGQGANYGYTF. The CDR3 region has the DNA TGTGCCAGCAGCTTAGGGCAGGGGGCTAACTATGGCTACACCTTC.

The V and J genes are TRBV4-1 and TRBJ2-7; 7 bases are shared with TRBD2. Germline V lookup: CDR1 MGHRA, CDR2 YSYEKL. J gave up 5 bases and V 4 bases, and 14 bases lay outside the gene matches. The CDR3 covers 16 residues. The CDR3 loop reads CASSRVGGLELNEQYF. In DNA, the CDR3 is TGCGCCAGCAGCCGCGTGGGAGGACTAGAGTTAAACGAGCAGTACTTC.

The CDR3 spells CASSLGDQSREKLFF. DNA for the CDR3: TGTGCCAGCAGCTTGGGCGATCAGAGCCGCGAAAAACTGTTTTTT. V is TRBV7-9 and J is TRBJ1-4; D gene unclear. Trimming left V 3 bases short and J 8 bases short, with 16 bases between. CDR1 is SEHNR, CDR2 FQNEAQ, per germline (reference sequence). The CDR3 extends over 15 amino acids.

The V and J genes are TRBV29-1 and TRBJ1-1, with unresolved D. Trimming left V 0 bases short and J 4 bases short, with 39 bases between. Germline values: CDR1 SQVTM, CDR2 ANQGSEA. The CDR3 is 23 amino acids. CDR3 DNA: TGCAGCGTTGAAGATTTTGCGTCCACCCTATCATTTACGCAAAGGTGGGAGGGCACTGAAGCTTTCTTT. This sequence encodes CSVEDFASTLSFTQRWEGTEAFF.

The rearrangement joins TRBV5-6 to TRBJ2-3; weak D call: TRBD2 (6 bases). Trimming left V 2 bases short and J 6 bases short, with 10 bases between. This CDR3 is built from 13 residues. CDR1 is SGHDT, CDR2 YYEEEE, per germline. The CDR3 region is CASSFAGRDTQYF. In nucleotides, the CDR3 is TGTGCCAGCAGCTTTGCGGGGCGGGATACGCAGTATTTT.

This sequence joins TRBV6-5 and TRBJ2-1; 9 bases match TRBD1. The CDR3 sequence is 13 residues long. Germline assignment: CDR1 MNHEY and CDR2 SVGAGI. Unmatched junction bases numbered 9, after V lost 4 bases and J lost 14 bases. In DNA, the CDR3 is TGTGCCAGCAGTTCCCCGGGGGACAGGGCTGAGTTCTTC. Its protein product is CASSSPGDRAEFF.

The chain is built from TRBV2 and TRBJ1-5; D remains unclear. Trimming removed 6 bases at V and 6 bases at J, with 18 bases between. Germline V CDR1 and CDR2: SNHLY, FYNNEI. The CDR3 has 15 residues. The CDR3 is CASREQDGLGQPQHF. CDR3 in DNA: TGTGCCAGCAGAGAGCAAGATGGGCTCGGTCAGCCCCAGCATTTT.

This chain connects TRBV28 to TRBJ2-7, with a tentative D call TRBD1 (8 bases). Germline V gene data show CDR1 as MDHEN and CDR2 as SYDVKM. This CDR3 contains 15 residues. V lost 3 bases and J 4 bases, leaving 16 bases between the germline ends. CDR3: CASSLGGTGNYEQYF. In nucleotides, the CDR3 is TGTGCCAGCAGTTTGGGGGGGACAGGAAATTACGAGCAGTACTTC.

This clone has just a few counts. This chain uses TRBV7-9 with TRBJ1-3; the D gene is possibly TRBD1 (6 bases). Germline loops: CDR1 SEHNR, CDR2 FQNEAQ (reference sequence). This CDR3 is 17 amino acids long. V gave up 3 bases and J gave up 0 bases, with 15 bases separating them. CDR3 nucleotides: TGTGCCAGCAGCTTGAGTCCTCAGGACAGCTCTGGAAACACCATATATTTT. It translates to CASSLSPQDSSGNTIYF.

This sequence joins TRBV28 and TRBJ2-7; maybe TRBD2 (5 bases). Deletions cut 7 bases from V and 0 bases from J, with 19 bases between. Germline V gives CDR1 MDHEN, CDR2 SYDVKM. The CDR3 spans 16 residues. The CDR3, as DNA: TGTGCCAGCATCCGAGGACGGGGAATTACCTCCTACGAGCAGTACTTC. It yields the protein CASIRGRGITSYEQYF.

This clone is a singleton in its sample. The rearrangement uses TRBV13 and TRBJ1-5; no definite D call. This CDR3 region has 8 residues. The germline V gene encodes CDR1 PRHDT and CDR2 FYEKMQ (reference sequence). V shed 6 bases and J shed 16 bases, with 7 bases lying between them. This chain's CDR3 is CASSLYHF. As DNA, the CDR3 is TGTGCCAGCAGTCTCTATCATTTT.

V and J are TRBV5-1 and TRBJ2-2; D may be TRBD1 (6 bases). The CDR3 consists of 16 residues. The germline V gene encodes CDR1 SGHRS and CDR2 YFSETQ. The ends were cut back, 4 bases at V and 2 bases at J, with 15 bases in the middle. CDR3 nucleotide sequence: TGCGCCAGCAGCAGGGACACCATAGCCAACACCGGGGAGCTGTTTTTT. Residues: CASSRDTIANTGELFF.

V and J are TRBV27 and TRBJ1-1; TRBD1 aligns across 7 bases. After removal of 6 bases from V and 5 bases from J, the junction contained 15 bases not matched to a gene. The germline V gene encodes CDR1 MNHEY and CDR2 SMNVEV (reference sequence). This CDR3 has 16 amino acids. The CDR3 is CASRRPTGMDGTEAFF. In DNA form, the CDR3 reads TGTGCCAGCAGACGACCGACAGGGATGGACGGGACTGAAGCTTTCTTT.

The chain joins TRBV30 to TRBJ2-5; 11 bases match TRBD2. Germline V gene data show CDR1 as GTSNPN and CDR2 as SVGIG (reference sequence). Trimming removed 1 base from V and 3 bases from J; junction bases left unmatched: 7. The CDR3 consists of 16 residues. DNA for the CDR3: TGTGCCTGGAGTGGGCTCGGGACTAGCGGAGAAGAGACCCAGTACTTC. Its protein is CAWSGLGTSGEETQYF.

The chain is built from TRBV25-1 and TRBJ2-7; maybe TRBD1 (6 bases). The CDR3 is 12 amino acids. V lost 8 bases, J lost 7 bases, and 15 bases lay in between. Germline V gene lookup returns CDR1 MGHDK and CDR2 SYGVNS. The CDR3 loop is CASLRGEEEQYF. The CDR3 DNA is TGTGCCAGCCTCAGGGGCGAGGAAGAGCAGTACTTC.

The table lists this clone with a count of one. The chain uses TRBV24-1 and TRBJ1-2; D not resolved. Germline V gene sequence: CDR1 KGHDR, CDR2 SFDVKD. V was pared by 3 bases and J by 4 bases, with 17 bases between. This CDR3 comprises 16 residues. In DNA, the CDR3 is TGTGCCACCAGTGATCCCTCGGGAAGGGCCCTCTATGGCTACACCTTC. Translated, it gives CATSDPSGRALYGYTF.

J is TRBJ2-5 and V is TRBV29-1; 10 bases match TRBD1. Germline trimming cut 7 bases from V and 5 bases from J; bases unmatched to any gene: 13. CDR3 length equals 15 residues. Germline V lookup: CDR1 SQVTM, CDR2 ANQGSEA. Here the CDR3 reads CSATDRGYPTETQYF. As DNA, the CDR3 is TGCAGCGCTACGGACAGGGGGTACCCCACGGAGACCCAGTACTTC.

The CDR3 loop is CASSSRTGRTDTQYF. CDR3 DNA: TGTGCCAGCAGCTCCCGGACAGGTAGGACAGATACGCAGTATTTT. The chain has TRBV3-1 (or the pseudogene TRBV3-2) and TRBJ2-3; TRBD1 agrees at 7 bases. Germline V gives CDR1 LGHDT, CDR2 YNNKEL (reference sequence). With 5 bases clipped from V and 3 bases from J, the junction kept 8 bases outside the gene matches. This CDR3 contains 15 residues.

The chain joins TRBV3-1 (or the pseudogene TRBV3-2) to TRBJ2-7; 7 positions match TRBD2. Germline V gives CDR1 LGHDT, CDR2 YNNKEL (reference sequence). Trimming took 4 bases from V and 0 from J; bases not matched to a gene: 6. This CDR3 comprises 15 residues. The chain's CDR3 is CASSPRAGTSYEQYF. The CDR3 DNA sequence: TGTGCCAGCAGCCCCCGAGCGGGGACCTCCTACGAGCAGTACTTC.

This sequence joins TRBV27 and TRBJ2-7; TRBD2 agrees at 11 bases. The CDR3 has 15 amino acids. The V segment lost 6 bases and the J segment 5 bases; nucleotides outside the gene matches: 9. Germline V gene sequence: CDR1 MNHEY, CDR2 SMNVEV (reference sequence). CDR3 in DNA: TGTGCCAGCAGGCCCCGACTAGCGGGATTCCACGAGCAGTACTTC. Amino acid sequence: CASRPRLAGFHEQYF.